This T cell receptor (beta chain) was recovered during a study of regulatory T cells in long-lasting Graves disease. Time point specified: newly diagnosed GD, antithyroid drugs for less than 3 months. RNA isolated from PBMCs was used to make the TCR library. In building TCR beta libraries, iRepertoire HTBI primers were used together with Arm-PCR of CDR3 regions. TCRdb recomputed calls from the multiplex PCR reads with MiXCR, one row per CDR3 protein. Among fewer than 650,000 distinct CDR3 sequences listed, around 15% were seen once. Germline CDR1 LNHDA, CDR2 SQIVND (reference sequence). The CDR3 has 13 residues. The V end was cut by 3 bases, the J end by 4 bases, with 7 bases between. These data also featured in a second study, about T cells in Graves' hyperthyroidism and ophthalmopathy. From that study: Carried out on the TCR CDR3, a first-round RT-PCR used the HTBI primer set.

The sample consisted of peripheral blood mononuclear cells (PBMCs), taken at new diagnosis, from a patient treated with antithyroid drugs. The receptor comes from a young woman with Graves disease. The chain has TRBV19 and TRBJ1-5; D uncertain. CDR3 coding DNA: TGTGCCAGTAGTATTACGGGAAATCAGCCCCAGCATTTT. It yields the protein CASSITGNQPQHF.